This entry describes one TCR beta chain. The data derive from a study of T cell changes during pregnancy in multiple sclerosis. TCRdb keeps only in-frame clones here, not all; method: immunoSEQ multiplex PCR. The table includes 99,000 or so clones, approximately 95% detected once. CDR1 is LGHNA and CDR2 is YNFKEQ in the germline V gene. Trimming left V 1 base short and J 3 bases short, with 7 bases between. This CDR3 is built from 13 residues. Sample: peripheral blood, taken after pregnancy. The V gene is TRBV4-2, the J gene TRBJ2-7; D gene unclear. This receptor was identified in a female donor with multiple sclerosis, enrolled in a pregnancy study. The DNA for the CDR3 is TGTGCCAGCAGCCAAGTCCCCTACTACGAGCAGTACTTC. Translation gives CASSQVPYYEQYF.